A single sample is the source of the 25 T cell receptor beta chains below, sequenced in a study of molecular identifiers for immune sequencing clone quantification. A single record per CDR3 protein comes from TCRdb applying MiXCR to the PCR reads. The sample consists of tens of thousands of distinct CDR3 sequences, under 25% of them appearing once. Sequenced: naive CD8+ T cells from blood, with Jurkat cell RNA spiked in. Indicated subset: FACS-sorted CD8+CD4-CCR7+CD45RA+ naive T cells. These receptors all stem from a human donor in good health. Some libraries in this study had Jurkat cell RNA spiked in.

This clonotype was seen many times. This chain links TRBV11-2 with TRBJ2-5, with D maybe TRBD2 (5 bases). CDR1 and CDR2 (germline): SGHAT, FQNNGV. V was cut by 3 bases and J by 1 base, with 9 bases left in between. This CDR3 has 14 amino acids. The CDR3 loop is CASSFQAVQETQYF. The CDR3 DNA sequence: TGTGCCAGCAGCTTTCAAGCGGTCCAAGAGACCCAGTACTTC.

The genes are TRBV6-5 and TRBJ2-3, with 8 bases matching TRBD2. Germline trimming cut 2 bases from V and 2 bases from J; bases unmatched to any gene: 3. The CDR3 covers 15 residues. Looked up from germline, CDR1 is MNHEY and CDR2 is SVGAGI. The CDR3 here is CASSYAGGFTDTQYF. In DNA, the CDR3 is TGTGCCAGCAGTTACGCGGGGGGCTTCACAGATACGCAGTATTTT.

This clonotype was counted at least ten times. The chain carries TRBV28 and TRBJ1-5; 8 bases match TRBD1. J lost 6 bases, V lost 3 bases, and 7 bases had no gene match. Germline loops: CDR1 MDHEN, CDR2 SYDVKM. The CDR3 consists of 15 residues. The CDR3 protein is CASSFGQGSSQPQHF. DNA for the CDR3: TGTGCCAGCAGTTTCGGACAGGGCTCTTCTCAGCCCCAGCATTTT. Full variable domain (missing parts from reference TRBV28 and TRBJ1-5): DVKVTQSSRYLVKRTGEKVFLECVQDMDHENMFWYRQDPGLGLRLIYFSYDVKMKEKGDIPEGYSVSREKKERFSLILESASTNQTSMYLCASSFGQGSSQPQHFGDGTRLSIL.

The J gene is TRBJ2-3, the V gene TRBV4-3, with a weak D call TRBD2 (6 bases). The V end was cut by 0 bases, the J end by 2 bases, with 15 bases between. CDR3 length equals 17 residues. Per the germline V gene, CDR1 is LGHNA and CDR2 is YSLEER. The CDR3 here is CASSQDRKGLYTDTQYF. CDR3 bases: TGCGCCAGCAGCCAAGATCGCAAAGGACTATACACAGATACGCAGTATTTT.

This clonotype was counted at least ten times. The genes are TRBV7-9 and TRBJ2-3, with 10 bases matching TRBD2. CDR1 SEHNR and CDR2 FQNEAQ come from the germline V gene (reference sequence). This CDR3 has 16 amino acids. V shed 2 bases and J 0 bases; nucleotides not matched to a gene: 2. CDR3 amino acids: CASSLTSGTSTDTQYF. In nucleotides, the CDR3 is TGTGCCAGCAGCTTAACTAGCGGGACTAGCACAGATACGCAGTATTTT.

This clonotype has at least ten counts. DNA for the CDR3: TGTGCCAGCACCCCGGCACAAAGCAATCAGCCCCAGCATTTT. Amino acids: CASTPAQSNQPQHF. The chain is built from TRBV6-6 and TRBJ1-5, with no clear D. The CDR3 is 14 residues long. Germline CDR1 and CDR2: MNHNY and SVGAGI (reference sequence). V shed 7 bases and J shed 1 base, with 11 bases lying between them.

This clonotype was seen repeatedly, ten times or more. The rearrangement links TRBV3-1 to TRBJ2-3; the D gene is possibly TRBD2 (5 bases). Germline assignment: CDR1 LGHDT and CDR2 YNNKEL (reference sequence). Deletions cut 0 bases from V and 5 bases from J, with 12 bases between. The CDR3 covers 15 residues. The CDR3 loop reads CASSQDWLAGDTQYF. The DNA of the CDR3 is TGTGCCAGCAGCCAAGACTGGCTAGCAGGAGATACGCAGTATTTT.

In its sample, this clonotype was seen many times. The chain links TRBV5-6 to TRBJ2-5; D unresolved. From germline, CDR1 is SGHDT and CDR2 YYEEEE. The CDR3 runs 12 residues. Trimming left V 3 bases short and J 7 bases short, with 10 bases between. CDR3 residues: CASSSPSGTQYF. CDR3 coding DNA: TGTGCCAGCAGCTCACCATCGGGGACCCAGTACTTC.

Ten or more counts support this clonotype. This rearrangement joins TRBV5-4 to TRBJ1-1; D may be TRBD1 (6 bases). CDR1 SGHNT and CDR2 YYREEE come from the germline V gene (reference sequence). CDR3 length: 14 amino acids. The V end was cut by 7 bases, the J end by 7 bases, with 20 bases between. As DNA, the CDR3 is TGTGCCAGCTCCCTAGAGGGGGGGTCGGTTGAAGCTTTCTTT. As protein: CASSLEGGSVEAFF.

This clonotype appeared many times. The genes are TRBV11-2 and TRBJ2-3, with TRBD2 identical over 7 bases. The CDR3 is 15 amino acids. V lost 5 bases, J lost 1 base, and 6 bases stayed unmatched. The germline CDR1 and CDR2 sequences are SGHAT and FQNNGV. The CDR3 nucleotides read TGTGCCAGCAGCATTCAGCGGGACGGCACAGATACGCAGTATTTT. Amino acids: CASSIQRDGTDTQYF.

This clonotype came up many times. The CDR3 loop reads CASSSGLAYEQYF. The CDR3 region has the DNA TGTGCCAGCAGCTCCGGACTAGCGTACGAGCAGTACTTC. V gene TRBV5-4 combines with J gene TRBJ2-7; 9 positions agree with TRBD2. Trimming took 3 bases from V and 4 from J; bases not matched to a gene: 2. Per the germline V gene, CDR1 is SGHNT and CDR2 is YYREEE (reference sequence). This CDR3 is 13 amino acids long. The variable domain in full, with the rest retrieved from reference TRBV5-4 and TRBJ2-7, is ETGVTQSPTHLIKTRGQQVTLRCSSQSGHNTVSWYQQALGQGPQFIFQYYREEENGRGNFPPRFSGLQFPNYSSELNVNALELDDSALYLCASSSGLAYEQYFGPGTRLTVT.

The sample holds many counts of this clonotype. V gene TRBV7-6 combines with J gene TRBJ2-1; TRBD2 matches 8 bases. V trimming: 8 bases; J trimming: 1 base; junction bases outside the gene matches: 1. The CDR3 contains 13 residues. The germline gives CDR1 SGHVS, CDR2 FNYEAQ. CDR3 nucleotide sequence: TGTGCCAGCGTAGCGGGGTCCTACAATGAGCAGTTCTTC. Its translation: CASVAGSYNEQFF.

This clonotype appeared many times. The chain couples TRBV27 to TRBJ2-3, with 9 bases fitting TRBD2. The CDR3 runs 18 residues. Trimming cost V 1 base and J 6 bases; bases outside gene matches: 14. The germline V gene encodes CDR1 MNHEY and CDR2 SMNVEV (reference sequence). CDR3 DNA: TGTGCCAGCAGTTTATACCCGATCGGGCTAGCGGGAACGGATACGCAGTATTTT. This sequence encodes CASSLYPIGLAGTDTQYF.

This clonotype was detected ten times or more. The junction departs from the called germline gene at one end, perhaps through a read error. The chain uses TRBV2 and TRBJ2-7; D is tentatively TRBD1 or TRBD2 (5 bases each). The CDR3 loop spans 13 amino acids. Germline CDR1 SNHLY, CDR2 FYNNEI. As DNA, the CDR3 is TGTGCCAGCAGCGAAGGGACGGCGATTGAGCAGTACTTC. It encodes CASSEGTAIEQYF.

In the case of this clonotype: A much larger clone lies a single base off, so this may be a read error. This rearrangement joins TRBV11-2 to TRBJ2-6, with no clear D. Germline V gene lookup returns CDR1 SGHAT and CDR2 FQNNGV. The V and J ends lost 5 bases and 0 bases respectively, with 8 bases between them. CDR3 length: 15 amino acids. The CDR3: CASSLHSSGANVLTF. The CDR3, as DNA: TGTGCCAGCAGCCTCCATAGCTCTGGGGCCAACGTCCTGACTTTC.

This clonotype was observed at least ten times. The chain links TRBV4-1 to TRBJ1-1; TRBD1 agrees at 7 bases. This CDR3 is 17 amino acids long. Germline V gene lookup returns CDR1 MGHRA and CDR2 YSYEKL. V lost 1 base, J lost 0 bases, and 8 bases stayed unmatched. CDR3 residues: CASSQAPGQTLNTEAFF. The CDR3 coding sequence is TGCGCCAGCAGCCAAGCGCCGGGACAGACCCTGAACACTGAAGCTTTCTTT.

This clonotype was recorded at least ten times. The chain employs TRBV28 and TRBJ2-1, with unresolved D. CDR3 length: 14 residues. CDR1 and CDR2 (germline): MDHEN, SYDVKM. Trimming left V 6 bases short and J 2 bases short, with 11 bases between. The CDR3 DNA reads TGTGCCAGCAGCCCGGGTTATCCCTACAATGAGCAGTTCTTC. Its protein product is CASSPGYPYNEQFF.

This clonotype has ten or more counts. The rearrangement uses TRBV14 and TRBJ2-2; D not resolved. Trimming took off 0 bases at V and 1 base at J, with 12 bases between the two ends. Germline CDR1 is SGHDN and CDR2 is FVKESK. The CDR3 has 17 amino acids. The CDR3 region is CASSQDFLWQNTGELFF. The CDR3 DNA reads TGTGCCAGCAGCCAAGATTTTCTATGGCAGAACACCGGGGAGCTGTTTTTT.

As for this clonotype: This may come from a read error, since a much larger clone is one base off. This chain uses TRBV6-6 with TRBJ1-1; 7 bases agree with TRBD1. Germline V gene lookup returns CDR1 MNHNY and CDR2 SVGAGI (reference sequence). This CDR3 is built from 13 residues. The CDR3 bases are TGTGTCAGCAGCCAACACCCAGGACAGGCCTCGTTATTT. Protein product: CVSSQHPGQASLF.

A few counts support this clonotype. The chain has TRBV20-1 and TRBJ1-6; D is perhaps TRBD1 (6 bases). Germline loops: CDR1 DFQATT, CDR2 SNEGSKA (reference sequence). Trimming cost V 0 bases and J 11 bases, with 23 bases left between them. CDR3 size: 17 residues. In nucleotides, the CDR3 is TGCAGTGCTAGAGATCCCGGGACATCCTACGATGATCCACCCCTCCACTTT. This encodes CSARDPGTSYDDPPLHF.

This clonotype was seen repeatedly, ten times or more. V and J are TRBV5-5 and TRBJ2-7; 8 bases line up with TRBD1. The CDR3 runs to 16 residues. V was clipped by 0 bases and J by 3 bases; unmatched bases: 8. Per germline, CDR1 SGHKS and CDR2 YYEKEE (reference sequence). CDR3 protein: CASSLVGQASHYEQYF. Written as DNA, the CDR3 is TGTGCCAGCAGCTTGGTGGGACAGGCGTCTCACTACGAGCAGTACTTC.

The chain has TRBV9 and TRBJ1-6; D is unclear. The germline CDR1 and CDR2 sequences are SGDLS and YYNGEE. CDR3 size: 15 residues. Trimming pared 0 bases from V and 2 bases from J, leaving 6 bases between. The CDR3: CASSVDGTYNSPLHF. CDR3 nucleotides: TGTGCCAGCAGCGTAGACGGGACCTATAATTCACCCCTCCACTTT.

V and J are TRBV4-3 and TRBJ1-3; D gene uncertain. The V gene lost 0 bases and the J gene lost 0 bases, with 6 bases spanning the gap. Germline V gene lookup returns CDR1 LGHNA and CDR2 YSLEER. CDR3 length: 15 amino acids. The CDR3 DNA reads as TGCGCCAGCAGCCAAGATTTGACCTCTGGAAACACCATATATTTT. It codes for CASSQDLTSGNTIYF.

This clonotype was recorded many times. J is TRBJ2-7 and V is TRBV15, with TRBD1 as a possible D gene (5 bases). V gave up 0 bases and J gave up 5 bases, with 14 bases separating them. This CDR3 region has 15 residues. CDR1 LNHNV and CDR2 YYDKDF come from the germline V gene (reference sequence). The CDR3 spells CATSRDGASQHEQYF. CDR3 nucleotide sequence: TGTGCCACCAGCAGAGATGGGGCTTCCCAGCACGAGCAGTACTTC.

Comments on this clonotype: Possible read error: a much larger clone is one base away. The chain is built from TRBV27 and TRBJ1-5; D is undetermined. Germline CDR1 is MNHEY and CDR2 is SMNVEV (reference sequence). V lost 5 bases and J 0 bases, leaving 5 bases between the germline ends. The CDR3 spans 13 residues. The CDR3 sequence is CASSLFSNQPQHF. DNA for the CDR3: TGTGCCAGCAGTCTTTTTAGCAATCAGCCCCAGCATTTT.